The next 26 T cell receptor beta chains were all read from a single sample in a study of technical replicates of blood from several donors. Method: immunoSEQ multiplex PCR; TCRdb's copy keeps in-frame clones and lacks some. The sample lists about 81,000 clones, 70% to 90% occurring once. Sample: PBMCs. The receptor source for this set is a human donor in good health. Some clones in this sample may be carry-over from other donors' samples.

This clone was seen only a few times. CDR3 protein: CASSRRGGQGATGANVLTF. CDR3 nucleotides: TGTGCCAGCAGCCGACGCGGAGGACAGGGGGCGACTGGGGCCAACGTCCTGACTTTC. V gene TRBV7-9 combines with J gene TRBJ2-6, with 11 positions matching TRBD1. Germline CDR1 SEHNR, CDR2 FQNEAQ (reference sequence). The J segment lost 2 bases and the V segment lost 5 bases, leaving 11 bases of the junction unmatched. This CDR3 is built from 19 residues.

Here the CDR3 DNA reads TGCGCCAGCAGCTTTAACGACAGGTCCTACGAGCAGTACTTC. Encoded protein: CASSFNDRSYEQYF. The chain carries TRBV5-1 and TRBJ2-7; TRBD1 might be the D (6 bases). This CDR3 is 14 amino acids long. The V end was cut by 2 bases, the J end by 1 base, with 10 bases between. Germline CDR1 is SGHRS and CDR2 is YFSETQ. The variable domain in full, completed from reference TRBV5-1 and TRBJ2-7, reads KAGVTQTPRYLIKTRGQQVTLSCSPISGHRSVSWYQQTPGQGLQFLFEYFSETQRNKGNFPGRFSGRQFSNSRSEMNVSTLELGDSALYLCASSFNDRSYEQYFGPGTRLTVT.

The V and J genes are TRBV7-2 and TRBJ1-5; perhaps TRBD1 as D (6 bases). Germline V lookup: CDR1 SGHTA, CDR2 FQGNSA. This CDR3 region has 15 residues. The V end was cut by 1 base, the J end by 2 bases, with 9 bases between. CDR3 in DNA: TGTGCCAGCAGCTTAGAGGGGGTCGGCAATCAGCCCCAGCATTTT. This translates into CASSLEGVGNQPQHF.

The genes are TRBV5-1 and TRBJ2-3; 9 bases map to TRBD1. CDR1 SGHRS and CDR2 YFSETQ come from the germline V gene. The CDR3 loop spans 17 amino acids. With V trimmed by 4 bases and J by 5 bases, 14 bases remained unmatched. The CDR3 loop is CASSPVGTGFSVDTQYF. CDR3 DNA sequence: TGCGCCAGCAGCCCGGTAGGGACAGGGTTTTCTGTAGATACGCAGTATTTT.

The chain links TRBV2 to TRBJ2-1, with 8 nucleotides matching TRBD2. Looked up from germline, CDR1 is SNHLY and CDR2 is FYNNEI. V lost 5 bases to trimming and J lost 8 bases; unmatched junction nucleotides: 8. CDR3 size: 14 residues. CDR3 coding DNA: TGTGCCAGCAGTCCGAGCGGGAGTCTCGATGAGCAGTTCTTC. Translating it yields CASSPSGSLDEQFF.

The V and J genes are TRBV7-2 and TRBJ2-7; 11 nucleotides line up with TRBD2. From germline, CDR1 is SGHTA and CDR2 FQGNSA. After removal of 6 bases from V and 1 base from J, the junction contained 17 bases not matched to a gene. There are 19 residues in the CDR3. The chain's CDR3 is CASSPKSTSGATQSYEQYF. The CDR3 nucleotides are TGTGCCAGCAGTCCCAAGTCGACTAGCGGGGCGACGCAATCCTACGAGCAGTACTTC.

The genes are TRBV9 and TRBJ2-1, with D possibly TRBD2 on 7 matching bases. Trimming pared 0 bases from V and 4 bases from J, leaving 20 bases between. The CDR3 runs to 18 residues. Germline CDR1 and CDR2: SGDLS and YYNGEE. For the CDR3, the DNA is TGTGCCAGCAGCGTAGTTGGGGGGGCCCTAAACTTGTACAATGAGCAGTTCTTC. Residues: CASSVVGGALNLYNEQFF.

The chain recombines TRBV21-1 with TRBJ2-1; the D segment call TRBD2 is taken from the table without a DNA check. TRBV21-1 constitutes a pseudogene. The CDR3 has 16 residues. The CDR3 sequence: CASSKLNTSGCNEQFF. The CDR3 DNA follows: TGTGCCAGCAGCAAACTTAATACTAGCGGGTGCAATGAGCAGTTCTTC.

The chain couples TRBV5-1 to TRBJ2-3; TRBD2 aligns across 9 bases. CDR1 SGHRS and CDR2 YFSETQ come from the germline V gene. There are 17 residues in the CDR3. Trimming at V came to 0 bases and at J to 3 bases, leaving 8 bases not matched to a gene. This CDR3 reads CASSLAVSGSTTDTQYF. As DNA, the CDR3 is TGCGCCAGCAGCTTGGCGGTTAGCGGGAGCACGACAGATACGCAGTATTTT.

The chain has TRBV4-2 and TRBJ1-2, with D unresolved. The V and J ends lost 0 bases and 0 bases respectively, with 14 bases between them. This CDR3 contains 17 residues. Germline loops: CDR1 LGHNA, CDR2 YNFKEQ. CDR3 residues: CASSQDSVAGTNYGYTF. Written as DNA, the CDR3 is TGTGCCAGCAGCCAAGATTCCGTGGCGGGGACTAACTATGGCTACACCTTC.

A few counts support this clone. The rearrangement uses TRBV14 and TRBJ2-7; 8 bases align to TRBD1. The CDR3 runs to 17 residues. V lost 3 bases to trimming and J lost 0 bases; unmatched junction nucleotides: 10. Per the germline V gene, CDR1 is SGHDN and CDR2 is FVKESK. The CDR3: CASSHPGQGASSYEQYF. The CDR3 coding sequence is TGTGCCAGCAGCCACCCGGGGCAGGGGGCTAGCTCCTACGAGCAGTACTTC.

The chain uses TRBV28 and TRBJ2-1, with 7 positions matching TRBD2. In germline, CDR1 is MDHEN, CDR2 SYDVKM. V lost 10 bases, J lost 4 bases, and 13 bases stayed unmatched. This CDR3 comprises 15 residues. The CDR3 DNA reads as TGTGCCACCTACATCCCGGGACTAACGTACAATGAGCAGTTCTTC. Protein sequence: CATYIPGLTYNEQFF.

J is TRBJ2-4 and V is TRBV15; 14 nucleotides agree with TRBD2. This CDR3 region has 19 residues. V shed 5 bases and J 1 base; nucleotides not matched to a gene: 10. Germline V gene lookup returns CDR1 LNHNV and CDR2 YYDKDF (reference sequence). CDR3 region: CATSERTSGRFPAKNIQYF. The CDR3 DNA sequence: TGTGCCACCAGCGAACGGACTAGCGGGAGGTTTCCGGCCAAAAACATTCAGTACTTC.

This chain links TRBV13 with TRBJ1-1; 7 bases are shared with TRBD1. Looked up from germline, CDR1 is PRHDT and CDR2 is FYEKMQ (reference sequence). The CDR3 is 14 amino acids. The V gene end was trimmed by 4 bases and the J gene end by 3 bases; junction bases not matched to a gene: 5. The DNA for the CDR3 is TGTGCCAGCAGCTCGACAGGGTGGGACACTGAAGCTTTCTTT. It is translated as CASSSTGWDTEAFF.

This chain connects TRBV5-4 to TRBJ2-3; 8 nucleotides agree with TRBD2. This CDR3 comprises 17 residues. V gave up 7 bases and J gave up 1 base; unmatched junction bases: 14. Germline values: CDR1 SGHNT, CDR2 YYREEE (reference sequence). The CDR3 loop reads CASAQEAGALGTDTQYF. The CDR3 nucleotides read TGTGCCAGCGCTCAAGAAGCGGGAGCTTTGGGCACAGATACGCAGTATTTT.

This clone was seen a few times. V and J are TRBV6-1 and TRBJ2-5; 11 bases align to TRBD2. There are 16 residues in the CDR3. From germline, CDR1 is MNHNS and CDR2 SASEGT. J gave up 2 bases and V 3 bases, and 5 bases lay outside the gene matches. CDR3 residues: CASSELAGGPQETQYF. CDR3 sequence (DNA): TGTGCCAGCAGTGAGCTAGCGGGGGGTCCGCAAGAGACCCAGTACTTC.

The chain links TRBV9 to TRBJ2-2, with TRBD2 as a possible D gene (5 bases). The CDR3 is made up of 15 amino acids. Germline lookup yields CDR1 SGDLS and CDR2 YYNGEE. V was shortened by 3 bases and J by 7 bases, with 16 bases between the two germline ends. The CDR3 DNA reads as TGTGCCAGCAGCGCAGCGACGGTGGCGGGCGGGGAGCTGTTTTTT. It codes for CASSAATVAGGELFF.

The chain is built from TRBV18 and TRBJ2-7, with TRBD1 identical over 7 bases. Germline trimming cut 2 bases from V and 2 bases from J; bases unmatched to any gene: 6. Germline V lookup: CDR1 KGHSH, CDR2 LQKENI. The CDR3 has 15 amino acids. In DNA, the CDR3 is TGTGCCAGCTCACCAGCCGGGACAGATACCTACGAGCAGTACTTC. It encodes CASSPAGTDTYEQYF.

In its sample, this clone was seen once. The V gene is TRBV5-4, the J gene TRBJ2-7; perhaps TRBD2 as D (5 bases). The V and J ends lost 1 base and 5 bases respectively, with 16 bases between them. The CDR3 covers 15 residues. Germline V gene data show CDR1 as SGHNT and CDR2 as YYREEE (reference sequence). CDR3 residues: CASSLKGLSVHEQYF. The CDR3 DNA is TGTGCCAGCAGCTTGAAAGGACTGTCGGTCCACGAGCAGTACTTC.

In the case of this clone: At the DNA level, this CDR3 is encoded by other sequences in the same sample as well. V usage is TRBV5-6 and J usage is TRBJ2-1, with unresolved D. The V end was cut by 0 bases, the J end by 8 bases, with 3 bases between. Per the germline V gene, CDR1 is SGHDT and CDR2 is YYEEEE. The CDR3 contains 11 residues. Written as DNA, the CDR3 is TGTGCCAGCAGCTTGGCCGATGAGCAGTTCTTC. It encodes CASSLADEQFF.

This clone was detected only once. The rearrangement links TRBV7-6 to TRBJ2-3, with TRBD2 matching over 8 bases. The germline gives CDR1 SGHVS, CDR2 FNYEAQ. Trimming at V came to 5 bases and at J to 4 bases, leaving 8 bases not matched to a gene. The CDR3 extends over 15 amino acids. CDR3 coding DNA: TGTGCCAGCAGCCCCACAGCGGGAGTTGCAGATACGCAGTATTTT. Translated: CASSPTAGVADTQYF.

The J gene is TRBJ2-3, the V gene TRBV27; 11 bases match TRBD2. The germline V gene has CDR1 MNHEY and CDR2 SMNVEV (reference sequence). Unmatched junction bases numbered 6, after V lost 4 bases and J lost 9 bases. The length of the CDR3 is 14 residues. The CDR3 DNA reads as TGTGCCAGCAGTTCAGGGACTAGCGGCAACACGCAGTATTTT. Translation: CASSSGTSGNTQYF.

The rearrangement joins TRBV10-2 to TRBJ2-5, with 9 positions matching TRBD2. V was clipped by 6 bases and J by 4 bases; unmatched bases: 9. This CDR3 is built from 15 residues. Germline values: CDR1 WSHSY, CDR2 SAAADI. CDR3 sequence reads: CASRSPQLAGETQYF. CDR3 bases: TGCGCCAGCAGGTCTCCCCAACTAGCGGGAGAGACCCAGTACTTC.

The chain recombines TRBV11-2 with TRBJ2-3, with D possibly being TRBD2 (6 bases). This CDR3 contains 15 residues. Trimming removed 1 base at V and 2 bases at J, with 10 bases between. Germline V gene data show CDR1 as SGHAT and CDR2 as FQNNGV. The CDR3 DNA follows: TGTGCCAGCAGCTTAGCGCGGGGTTACACAGATACGCAGTATTTT. This codes for CASSLARGYTDTQYF.

The V and J genes are TRBV7-2 and TRBJ2-3; 7 nucleotides match TRBD1. The V gene end was trimmed by 1 base and the J gene end by 8 bases; junction bases not matched to a gene: 15. Germline V gene sequence: CDR1 SGHTA, CDR2 FQGNSA. The CDR3 runs 17 residues. The CDR3 here is CASSLGTGDRVVGTQYF. The CDR3 nucleotides read TGTGCCAGCAGCTTAGGAACAGGAGACAGGGTGGTTGGTACGCAGTATTTT.

This rearrangement joins TRBV7-2 to TRBJ2-1; D may be TRBD1 (5 bases). The V and J ends lost 5 bases and 2 bases respectively, with 13 bases between them. CDR1 and CDR2 from the germline V gene are SGHTA and FQGNSA. This CDR3 region has 15 residues. The CDR3: CASSRTTQTYNEQFF. The CDR3, as DNA: TGTGCCAGCAGCCGGACAACCCAAACCTACAATGAGCAGTTCTTC.